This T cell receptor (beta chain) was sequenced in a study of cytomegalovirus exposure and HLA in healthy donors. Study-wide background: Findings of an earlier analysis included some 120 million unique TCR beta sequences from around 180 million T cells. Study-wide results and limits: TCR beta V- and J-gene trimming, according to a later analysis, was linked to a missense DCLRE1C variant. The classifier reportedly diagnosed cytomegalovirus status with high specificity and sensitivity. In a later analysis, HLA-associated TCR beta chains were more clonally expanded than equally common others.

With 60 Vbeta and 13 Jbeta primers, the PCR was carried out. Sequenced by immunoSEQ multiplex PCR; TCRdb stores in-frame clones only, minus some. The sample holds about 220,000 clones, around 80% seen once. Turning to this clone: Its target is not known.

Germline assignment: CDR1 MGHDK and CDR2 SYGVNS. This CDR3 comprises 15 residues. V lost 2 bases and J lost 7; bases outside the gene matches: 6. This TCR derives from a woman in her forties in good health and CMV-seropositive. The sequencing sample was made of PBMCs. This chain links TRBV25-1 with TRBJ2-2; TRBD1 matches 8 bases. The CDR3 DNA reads TGTGCCAGCAGTGAACTGGACAGGGTTCACGGGGAGCTGTTTTTT. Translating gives CASSELDRVHGELFF.